The text below deals with one T cell receptor (beta chain). The antigen remains unidentified. Researchers prepared the TCRbeta library using unique molecular identifiers, the study reports. In TCRdb, the PCR reads were re-called with MiXCR into one record per CDR3 protein. The profile shows approximately 45,000 distinct CDR3 sequences, roughly 52% of them singletons. The ends were cut back, 3 bases at V and 5 bases at J, with 17 bases in the middle. Germline CDR1 and CDR2: SGHVS and FQNEAQ. The CDR3 loop spans 15 amino acids. This specimen comes from a study of T-cell reconstitution after alpha-beta-depleted transplantation in children. Whole-study results and caveats: T-cell counts and diversity at one year following transplant were attributed mainly to newly produced T cells.

The genes are TRBV7-8 and TRBJ2-7, with a weak D call TRBD2 (7 bases). The TCR comes from a boy under two years old with SCID, due to receive a stem cell transplant. This specimen consisted of peripheral blood, obtained before TCRalphabeta/CD19-depleted stem cell transplant. The DNA for the CDR3 is TGTGCCAGCAGCTTGCCCGGGGGGCTCAGTCACGAGCAGTACTTC. Its translation is CASSLPGGLSHEQYF.